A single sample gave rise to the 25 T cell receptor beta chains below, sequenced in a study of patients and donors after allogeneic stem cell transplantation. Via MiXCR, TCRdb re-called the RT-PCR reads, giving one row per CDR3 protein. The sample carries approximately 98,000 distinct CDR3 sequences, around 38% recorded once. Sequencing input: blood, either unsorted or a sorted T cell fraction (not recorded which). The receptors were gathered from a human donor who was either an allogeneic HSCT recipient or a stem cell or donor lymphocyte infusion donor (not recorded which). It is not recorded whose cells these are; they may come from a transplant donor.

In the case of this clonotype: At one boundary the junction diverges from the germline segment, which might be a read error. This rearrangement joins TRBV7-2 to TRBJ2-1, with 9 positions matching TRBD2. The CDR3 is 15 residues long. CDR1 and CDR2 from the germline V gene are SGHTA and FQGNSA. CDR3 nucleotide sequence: TGTGCCAGCACCTTAGCCGGGACTAGCATGAATGAGCAGTTCTTC. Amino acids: CASTLAGTSMNEQFF. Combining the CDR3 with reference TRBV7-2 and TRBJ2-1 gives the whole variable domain GAGVSQSPSNKVTEKGKDVELRCDPISGHTALYWYRQSLGQGLEFLIYFQGNSAPDKSGLPSDRFSAERTGGSVSTLTIQRTQQEDSAVYLCASTLAGTSMNEQFFGPGTRLTVL.

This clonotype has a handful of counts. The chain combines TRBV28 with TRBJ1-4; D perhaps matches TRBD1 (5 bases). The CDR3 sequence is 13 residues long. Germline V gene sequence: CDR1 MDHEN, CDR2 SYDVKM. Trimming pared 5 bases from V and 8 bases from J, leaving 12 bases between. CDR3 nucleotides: TGTGCCAGCAGTCCCGCAGGGCGGGAAAAACTGTTTTTT. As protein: CASSPAGREKLFF.

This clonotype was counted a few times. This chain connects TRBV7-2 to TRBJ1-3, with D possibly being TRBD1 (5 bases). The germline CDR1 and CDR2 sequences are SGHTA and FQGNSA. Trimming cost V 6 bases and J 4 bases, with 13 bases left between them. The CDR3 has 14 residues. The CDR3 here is CASRSTVLGNTIYF. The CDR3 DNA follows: TGTGCCAGCAGGTCGACAGTCCTCGGAAACACCATATATTTT.

The CDR3 protein is CASSLVGQGAKAFF. The DNA for the CDR3 is TGTGCCAGCAGCTTAGTAGGGCAGGGGGCGAAAGCTTTCTTT. The gene calls are TRBV7-2 and TRBJ1-1; 8 bases line up with TRBD1. Germline V lookup: CDR1 SGHTA, CDR2 FQGNSA. V lost 1 base to trimming and J lost 9 bases; unmatched junction nucleotides: 7. This CDR3 comprises 14 residues.

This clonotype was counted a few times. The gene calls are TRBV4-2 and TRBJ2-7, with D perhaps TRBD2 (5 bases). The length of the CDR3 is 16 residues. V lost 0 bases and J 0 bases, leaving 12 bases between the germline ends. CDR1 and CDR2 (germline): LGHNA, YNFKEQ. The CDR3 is CASSQEGAVPSYEQYF. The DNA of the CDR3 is TGTGCCAGCAGCCAAGAGGGAGCAGTACCCTCCTACGAGCAGTACTTC.

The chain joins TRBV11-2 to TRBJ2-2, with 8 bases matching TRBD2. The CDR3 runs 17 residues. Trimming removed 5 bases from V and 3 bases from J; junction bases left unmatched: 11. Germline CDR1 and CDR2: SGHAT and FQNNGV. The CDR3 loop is CASSPGWTSSDTGELFF. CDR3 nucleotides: TGTGCCAGCAGCCCAGGGTGGACTAGCTCCGACACCGGGGAGCTGTTTTTT. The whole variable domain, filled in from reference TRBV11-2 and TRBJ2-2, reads EAGVAQSPRYKIIEKRQSVAFWCNPISGHATLYWYQQILGQGPKLLIQFQNNGVVDDSQLPKDRFSAERLKGVDSTLKIQPAKLEDSAVYLCASSPGWTSSDTGELFFGEGSRLTVL.

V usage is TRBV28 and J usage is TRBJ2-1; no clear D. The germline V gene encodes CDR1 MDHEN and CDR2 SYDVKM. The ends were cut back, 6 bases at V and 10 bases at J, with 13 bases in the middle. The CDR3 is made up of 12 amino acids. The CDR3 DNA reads TGTGCCAGCAGCCCCCTATGGAAGGAGCAGTTCTTC. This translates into CASSPLWKEQFF.

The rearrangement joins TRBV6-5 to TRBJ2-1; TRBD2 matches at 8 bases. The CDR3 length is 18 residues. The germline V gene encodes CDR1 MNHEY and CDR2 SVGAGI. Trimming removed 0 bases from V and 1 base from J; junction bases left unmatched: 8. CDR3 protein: CASSYSGRTSRSYNEQFF. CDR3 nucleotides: TGTGCCAGCAGTTACTCGGGAAGGACTAGCAGGTCCTACAATGAGCAGTTCTTC.

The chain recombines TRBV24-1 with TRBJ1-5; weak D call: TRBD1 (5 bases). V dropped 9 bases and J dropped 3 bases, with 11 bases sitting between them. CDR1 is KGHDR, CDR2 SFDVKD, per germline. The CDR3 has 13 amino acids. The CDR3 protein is CATQRRDNQPQHF. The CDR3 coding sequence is TGTGCCACCCAGCGCAGGGACAATCAGCCCCAGCATTTT.

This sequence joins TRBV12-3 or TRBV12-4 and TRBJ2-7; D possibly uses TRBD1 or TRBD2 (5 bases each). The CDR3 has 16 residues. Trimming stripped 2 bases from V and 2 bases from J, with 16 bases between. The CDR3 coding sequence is TGTGCCAGCAGTTTATCGGGGCTGCCTGCTACCTACGAGCAGTACTTC. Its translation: CASSLSGLPATYEQYF.

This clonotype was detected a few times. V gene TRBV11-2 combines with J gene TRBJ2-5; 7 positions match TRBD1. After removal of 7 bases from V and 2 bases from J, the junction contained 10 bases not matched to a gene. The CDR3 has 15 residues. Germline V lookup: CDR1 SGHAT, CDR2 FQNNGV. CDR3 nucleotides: TGTGCCAGCACCCCTGACAGGGTGGGACAAGAGACCCAGTACTTC. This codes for CASTPDRVGQETQYF. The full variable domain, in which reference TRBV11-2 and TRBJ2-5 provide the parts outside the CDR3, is EAGVAQSPRYKIIEKRQSVAFWCNPISGHATLYWYQQILGQGPKLLIQFQNNGVVDDSQLPKDRFSAERLKGVDSTLKIQPAKLEDSAVYLCASTPDRVGQETQYFGPGTRLLVL.

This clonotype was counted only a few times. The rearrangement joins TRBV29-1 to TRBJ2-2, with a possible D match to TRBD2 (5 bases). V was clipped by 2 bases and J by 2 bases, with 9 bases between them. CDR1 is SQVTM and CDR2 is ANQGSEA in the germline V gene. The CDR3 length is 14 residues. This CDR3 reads CSVERGLNTGELFF. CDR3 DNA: TGCAGCGTTGAACGAGGACTTAACACCGGGGAGCTGTTTTTT.

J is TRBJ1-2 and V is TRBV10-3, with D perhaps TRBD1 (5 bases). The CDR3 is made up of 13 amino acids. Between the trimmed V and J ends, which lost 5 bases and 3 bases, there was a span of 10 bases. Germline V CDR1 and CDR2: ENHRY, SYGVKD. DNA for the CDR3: TGTGCCATCAGTCCACAGGTGGACTATGGCTACACCTTC. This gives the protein CAISPQVDYGYTF.

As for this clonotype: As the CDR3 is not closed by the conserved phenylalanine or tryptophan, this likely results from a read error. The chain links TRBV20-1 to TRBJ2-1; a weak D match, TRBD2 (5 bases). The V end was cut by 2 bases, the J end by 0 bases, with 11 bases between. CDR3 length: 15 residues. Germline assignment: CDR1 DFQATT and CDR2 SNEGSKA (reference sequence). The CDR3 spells CSARPAVPSYNEQFY. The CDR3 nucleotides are TGCAGTGCTAGACCAGCGGTCCCCTCCTACAATGAGCAGTTCTAC.

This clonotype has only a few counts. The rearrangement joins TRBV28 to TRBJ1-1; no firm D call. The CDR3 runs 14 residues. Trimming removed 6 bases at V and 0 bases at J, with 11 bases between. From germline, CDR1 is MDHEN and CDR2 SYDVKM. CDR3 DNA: TGTGCCAGCAGACTTCCGACTGTGAACACTGAAGCTTTCTTT. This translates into CASRLPTVNTEAFF.

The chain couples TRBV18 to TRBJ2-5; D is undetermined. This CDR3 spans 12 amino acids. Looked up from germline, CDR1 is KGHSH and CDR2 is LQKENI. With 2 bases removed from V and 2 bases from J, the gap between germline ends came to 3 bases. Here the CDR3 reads CASSPVQETQYF. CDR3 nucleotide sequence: TGTGCCAGCTCACCAGTACAAGAGACCCAGTACTTC.

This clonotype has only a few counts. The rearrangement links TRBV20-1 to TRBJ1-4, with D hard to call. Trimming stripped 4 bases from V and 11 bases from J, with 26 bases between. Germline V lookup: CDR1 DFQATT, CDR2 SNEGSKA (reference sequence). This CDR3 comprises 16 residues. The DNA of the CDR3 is TGCAGTGCTACCAATCTTGTTGACGGTCTTGGAGAGAAACTGTTTTTT. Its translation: CSATNLVDGLGEKLFF.

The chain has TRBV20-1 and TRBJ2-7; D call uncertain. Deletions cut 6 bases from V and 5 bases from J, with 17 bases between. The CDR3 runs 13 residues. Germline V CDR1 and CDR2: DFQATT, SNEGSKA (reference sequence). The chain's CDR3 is CSAVGPLSHEQYF. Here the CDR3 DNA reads TGCAGTGCAGTCGGACCTCTTTCCCACGAGCAGTACTTC.

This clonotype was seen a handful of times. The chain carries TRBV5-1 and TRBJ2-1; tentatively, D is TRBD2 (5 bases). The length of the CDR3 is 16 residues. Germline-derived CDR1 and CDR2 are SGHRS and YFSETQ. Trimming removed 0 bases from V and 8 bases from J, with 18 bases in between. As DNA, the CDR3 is TGCGCCAGCAGCTTGGGCTACCATCCGAGGGCCGATGAGCAGTTCTTC. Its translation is CASSLGYHPRADEQFF.

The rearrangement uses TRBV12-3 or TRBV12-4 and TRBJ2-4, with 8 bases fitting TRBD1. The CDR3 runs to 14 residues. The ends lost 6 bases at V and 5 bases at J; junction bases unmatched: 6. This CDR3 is CASSQTGAQNIQYF. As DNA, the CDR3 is TGTGCCAGCAGCCAGACAGGGGCGCAAAACATTCAGTACTTC.

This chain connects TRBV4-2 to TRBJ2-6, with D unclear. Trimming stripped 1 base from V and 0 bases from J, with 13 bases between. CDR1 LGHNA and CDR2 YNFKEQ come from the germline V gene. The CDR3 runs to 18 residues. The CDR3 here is CASSQVLTRTSGANVLTF. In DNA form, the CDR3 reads TGTGCCAGCAGCCAAGTTCTTACACGGACCTCTGGGGCCAACGTCCTGACTTTC.

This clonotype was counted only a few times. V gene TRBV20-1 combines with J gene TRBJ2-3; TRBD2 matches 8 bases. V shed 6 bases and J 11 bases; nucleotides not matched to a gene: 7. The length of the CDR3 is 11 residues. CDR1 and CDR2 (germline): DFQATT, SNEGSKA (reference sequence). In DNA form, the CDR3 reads TGCAGTGCCATAAGCGGGAGCCAGCAGTATTTT. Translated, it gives CSAISGSQQYF.

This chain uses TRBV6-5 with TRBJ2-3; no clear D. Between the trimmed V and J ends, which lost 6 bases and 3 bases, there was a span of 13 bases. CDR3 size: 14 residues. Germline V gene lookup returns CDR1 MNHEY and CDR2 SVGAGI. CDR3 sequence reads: CASRLTVGTDTQYF. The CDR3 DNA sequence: TGTGCCAGCAGGTTGACTGTGGGTACAGATACGCAGTATTTT.

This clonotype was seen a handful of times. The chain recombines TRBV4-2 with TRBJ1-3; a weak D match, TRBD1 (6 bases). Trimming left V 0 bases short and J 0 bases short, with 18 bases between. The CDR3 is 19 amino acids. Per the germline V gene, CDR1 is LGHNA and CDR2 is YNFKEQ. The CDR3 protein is CASSQERGGHLSSGNTIYF. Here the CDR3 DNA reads TGTGCCAGCAGCCAAGAAAGGGGGGGACACCTGAGCTCTGGAAACACCATATATTTT.

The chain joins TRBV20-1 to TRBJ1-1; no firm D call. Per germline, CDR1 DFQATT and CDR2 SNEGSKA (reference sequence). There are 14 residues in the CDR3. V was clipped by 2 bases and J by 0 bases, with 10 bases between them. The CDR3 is CSARRTPMNTEAFF. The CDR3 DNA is TGCAGTGCTAGAAGGACGCCGATGAACACTGAAGCTTTCTTT.